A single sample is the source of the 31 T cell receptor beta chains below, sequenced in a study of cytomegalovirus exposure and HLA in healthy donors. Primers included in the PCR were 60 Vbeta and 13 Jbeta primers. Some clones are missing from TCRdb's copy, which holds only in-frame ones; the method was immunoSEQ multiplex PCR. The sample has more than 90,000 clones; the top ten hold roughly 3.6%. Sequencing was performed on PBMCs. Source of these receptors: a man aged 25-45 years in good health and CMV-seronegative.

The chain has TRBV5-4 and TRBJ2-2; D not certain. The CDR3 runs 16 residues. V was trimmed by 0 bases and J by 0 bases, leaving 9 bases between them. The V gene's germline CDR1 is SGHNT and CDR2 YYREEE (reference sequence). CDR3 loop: CASSLDGRANTGELFF. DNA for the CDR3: TGTGCCAGCAGCTTGGACGGTCGGGCGAACACCGGGGAGCTGTTTTTT.

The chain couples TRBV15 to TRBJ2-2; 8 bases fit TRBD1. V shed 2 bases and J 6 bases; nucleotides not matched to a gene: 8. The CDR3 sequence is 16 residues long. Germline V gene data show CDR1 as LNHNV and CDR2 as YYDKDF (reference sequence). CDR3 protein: CATSRPLGQGSGELFF. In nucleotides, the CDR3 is TGTGCCACCAGCAGACCTCTAGGACAGGGTTCCGGGGAGCTGTTTTTT.

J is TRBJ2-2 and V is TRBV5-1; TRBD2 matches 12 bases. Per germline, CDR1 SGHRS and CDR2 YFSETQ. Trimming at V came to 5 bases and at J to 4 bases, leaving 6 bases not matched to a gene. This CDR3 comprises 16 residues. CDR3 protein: CASSGTSGLSTGELFF. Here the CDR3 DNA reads TGCGCCAGCAGTGGGACTAGCGGGTTATCCACCGGGGAGCTGTTTTTT.

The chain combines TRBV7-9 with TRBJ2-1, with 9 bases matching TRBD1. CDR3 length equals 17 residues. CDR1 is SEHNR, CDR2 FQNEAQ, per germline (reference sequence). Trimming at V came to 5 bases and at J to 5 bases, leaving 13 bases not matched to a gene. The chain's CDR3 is CASSQPPTGGSNNEQFF. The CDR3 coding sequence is TGTGCCAGCAGCCAGCCTCCGACAGGGGGTTCGAACAATGAGCAGTTCTTC.

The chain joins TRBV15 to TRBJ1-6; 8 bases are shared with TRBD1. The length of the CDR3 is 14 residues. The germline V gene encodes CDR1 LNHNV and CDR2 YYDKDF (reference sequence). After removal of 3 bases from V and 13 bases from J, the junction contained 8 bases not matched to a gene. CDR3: CATSRDREYYPLHF. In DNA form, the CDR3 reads TGTGCCACCAGCAGGGACAGGGAATATTACCCCCTCCACTTT.

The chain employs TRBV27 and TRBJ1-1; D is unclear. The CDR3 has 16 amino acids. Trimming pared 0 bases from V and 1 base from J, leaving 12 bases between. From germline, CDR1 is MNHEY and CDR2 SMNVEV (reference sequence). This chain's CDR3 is CASSLSVRQENTEAFF. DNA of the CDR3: TGTGCCAGCAGTTTATCAGTCCGGCAGGAGAACACTGAAGCTTTCTTT.

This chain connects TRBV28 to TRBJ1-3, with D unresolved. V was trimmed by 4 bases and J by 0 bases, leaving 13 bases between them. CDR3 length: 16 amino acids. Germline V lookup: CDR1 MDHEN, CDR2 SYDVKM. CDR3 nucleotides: TGTGCCAGCAGTTCCGCCGGGTGGCACTCTGGAAACACCATATATTTT. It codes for CASSSAGWHSGNTIYF.

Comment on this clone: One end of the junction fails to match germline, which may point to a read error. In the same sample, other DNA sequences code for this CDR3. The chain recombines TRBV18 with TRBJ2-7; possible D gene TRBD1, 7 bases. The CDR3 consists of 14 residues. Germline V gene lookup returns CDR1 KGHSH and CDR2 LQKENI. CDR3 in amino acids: CASSPAQGGDEQYF. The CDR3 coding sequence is TGTGCCAGCTCACCCGCGCAGGGGGGCGACGAGCAATACTTC.

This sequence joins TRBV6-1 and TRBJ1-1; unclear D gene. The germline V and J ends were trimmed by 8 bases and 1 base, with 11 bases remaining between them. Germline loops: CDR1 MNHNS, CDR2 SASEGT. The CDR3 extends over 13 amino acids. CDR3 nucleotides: TGTGCCAGCGCGAGGTTTTCGAACACTGAAGCTTTCTTT. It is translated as CASARFSNTEAFF.

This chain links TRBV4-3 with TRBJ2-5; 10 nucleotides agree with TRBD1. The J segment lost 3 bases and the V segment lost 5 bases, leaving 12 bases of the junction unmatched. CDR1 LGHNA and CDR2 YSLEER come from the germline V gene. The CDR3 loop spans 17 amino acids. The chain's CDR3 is CASSGGGTGAVEETQYF. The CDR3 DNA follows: TGCGCCAGCAGCGGTGGCGGGACAGGGGCGGTTGAAGAGACCCAGTACTTC.

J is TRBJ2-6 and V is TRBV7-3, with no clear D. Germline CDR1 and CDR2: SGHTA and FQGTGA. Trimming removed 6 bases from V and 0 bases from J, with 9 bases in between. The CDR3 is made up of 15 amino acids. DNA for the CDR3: TGTGCCAGCAGGAGTGGTCCCTCTGGGGCCAACGTCCTGACTTTC. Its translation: CASRSGPSGANVLTF.

The DNA of the CDR3 is TGCGCCAGCAGCTCCCGACAGGGGCCTCAAGAGACCCAGTACTTC. Protein sequence: CASSSRQGPQETQYF. The gene calls are TRBV5-1 and TRBJ2-5; 8 bases match TRBD1. The CDR3 is made up of 15 amino acids. Per the germline V gene, CDR1 is SGHRS and CDR2 is YFSETQ. With V trimmed by 3 bases and J by 2 bases, 6 bases remained unmatched.

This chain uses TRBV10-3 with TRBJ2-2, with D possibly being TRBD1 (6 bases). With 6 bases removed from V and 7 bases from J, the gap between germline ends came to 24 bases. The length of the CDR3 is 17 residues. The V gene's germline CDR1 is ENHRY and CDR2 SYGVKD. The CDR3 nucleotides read TGTGCCATCAGCGCCCCGCCAGCCAGGGGTGAGATCGGGGAGCTGTTTTTT. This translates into CAISAPPARGEIGELFF.

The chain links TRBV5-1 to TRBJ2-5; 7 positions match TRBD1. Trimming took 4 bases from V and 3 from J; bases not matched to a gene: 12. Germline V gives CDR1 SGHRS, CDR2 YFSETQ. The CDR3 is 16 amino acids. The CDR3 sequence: CASSHLQPGTEETQYF. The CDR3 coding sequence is TGCGCCAGCAGCCATCTACAACCTGGGACAGAAGAGACCCAGTACTTC.

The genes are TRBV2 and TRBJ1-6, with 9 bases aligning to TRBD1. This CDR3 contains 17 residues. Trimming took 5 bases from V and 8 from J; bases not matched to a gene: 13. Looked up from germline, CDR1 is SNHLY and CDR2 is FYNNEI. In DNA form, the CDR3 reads TGTGCCAGCAGTTTAATCCGGGACAGGGTTTCTCATTCACCCCTCCACTTT. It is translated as CASSLIRDRVSHSPLHF.

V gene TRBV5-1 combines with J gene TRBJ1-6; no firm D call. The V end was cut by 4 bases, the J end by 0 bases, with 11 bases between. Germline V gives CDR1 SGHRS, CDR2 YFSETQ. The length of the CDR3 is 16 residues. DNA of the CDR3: TGCGCCAGCAGCCTGGACGGGAGCTCCTATAATTCACCCCTCCACTTT. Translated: CASSLDGSSYNSPLHF. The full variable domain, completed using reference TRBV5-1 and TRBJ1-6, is KAGVTQTPRYLIKTRGQQVTLSCSPISGHRSVSWYQQTPGQGLQFLFEYFSETQRNKGNFPGRFSGRQFSNSRSEMNVSTLELGDSALYLCASSLDGSSYNSPLHFGNGTRLTVT.

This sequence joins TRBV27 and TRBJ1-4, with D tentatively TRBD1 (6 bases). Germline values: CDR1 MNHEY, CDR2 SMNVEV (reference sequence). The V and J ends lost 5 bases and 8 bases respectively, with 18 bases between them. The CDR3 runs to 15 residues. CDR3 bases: TGTGCCAGCAGTCCCACAGGGTACAGAGGCGAAAAACTGTTTTTT. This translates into CASSPTGYRGEKLFF.

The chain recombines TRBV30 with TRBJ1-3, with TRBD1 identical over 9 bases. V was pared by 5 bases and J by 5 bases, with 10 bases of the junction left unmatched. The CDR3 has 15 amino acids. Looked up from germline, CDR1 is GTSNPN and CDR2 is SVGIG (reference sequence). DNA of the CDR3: TGTGCCTGGGACCGCCCCGGGACAGGGAGAAACACCATATATTTT. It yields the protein CAWDRPGTGRNTIYF.

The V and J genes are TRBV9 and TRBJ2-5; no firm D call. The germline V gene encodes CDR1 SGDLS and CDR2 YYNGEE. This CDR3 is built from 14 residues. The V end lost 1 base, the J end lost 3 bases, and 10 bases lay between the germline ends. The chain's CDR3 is CASSVLPTEETQYF. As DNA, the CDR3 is TGTGCCAGCAGCGTATTACCAACGGAAGAGACCCAGTACTTC. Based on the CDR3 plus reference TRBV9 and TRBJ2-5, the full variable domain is DSGVTQTPKHLITATGQRVTLRCSPRSGDLSVYWYQQSLDQGLQFLIQYYNGEERAKGNILERFSAQQFPDLHSELNLSSLELGDSALYFCASSVLPTEETQYFGPGTRLLVL.

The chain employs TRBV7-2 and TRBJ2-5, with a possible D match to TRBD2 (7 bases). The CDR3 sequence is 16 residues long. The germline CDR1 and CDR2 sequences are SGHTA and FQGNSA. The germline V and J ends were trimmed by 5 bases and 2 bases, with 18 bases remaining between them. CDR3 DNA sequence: TGTGCCAGCAGCATGTCCGGGGGGCTAGGGCAAGAGACCCAGTACTTC. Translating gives CASSMSGGLGQETQYF. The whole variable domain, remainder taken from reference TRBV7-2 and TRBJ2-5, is GAGVSQSPSNKVTEKGKDVELRCDPISGHTALYWYRQSLGQGLEFLIYFQGNSAPDKSGLPSDRFSAERTGGSVSTLTIQRTQQEDSAVYLCASSMSGGLGQETQYFGPGTRLLVL.

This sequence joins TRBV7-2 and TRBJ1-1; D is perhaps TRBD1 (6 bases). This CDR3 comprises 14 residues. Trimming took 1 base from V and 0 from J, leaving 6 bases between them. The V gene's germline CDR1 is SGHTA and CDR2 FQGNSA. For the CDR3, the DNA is TGTGCCAGCAGCTTAGGGACAGTGAACACTGAAGCTTTCTTT. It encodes CASSLGTVNTEAFF.

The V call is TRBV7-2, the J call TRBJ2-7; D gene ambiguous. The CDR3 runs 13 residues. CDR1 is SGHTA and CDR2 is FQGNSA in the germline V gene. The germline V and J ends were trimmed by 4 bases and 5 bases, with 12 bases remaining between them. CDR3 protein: CASSSDTPHEQYF. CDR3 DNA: TGTGCCAGCAGCTCCGACACGCCCCACGAGCAGTACTTC.

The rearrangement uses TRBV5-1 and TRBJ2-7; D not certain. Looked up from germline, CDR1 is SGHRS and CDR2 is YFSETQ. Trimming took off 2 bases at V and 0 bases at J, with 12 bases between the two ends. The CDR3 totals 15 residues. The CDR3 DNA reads TGCGCCAGCAGCTTTGGGCCCACAAGCTCCTACGAGCAGTACTTC. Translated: CASSFGPTSSYEQYF. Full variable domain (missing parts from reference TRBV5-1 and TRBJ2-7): KAGVTQTPRYLIKTRGQQVTLSCSPISGHRSVSWYQQTPGQGLQFLFEYFSETQRNKGNFPGRFSGRQFSNSRSEMNVSTLELGDSALYLCASSFGPTSSYEQYFGPGTRLTVT.

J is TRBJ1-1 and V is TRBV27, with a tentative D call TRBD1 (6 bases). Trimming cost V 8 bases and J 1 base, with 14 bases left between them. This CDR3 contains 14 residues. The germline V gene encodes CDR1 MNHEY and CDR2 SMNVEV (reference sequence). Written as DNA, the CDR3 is TGTGCCAGCGCCCGACAGGCGACGAACACTGAAGCTTTCTTT. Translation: CASARQATNTEAFF.

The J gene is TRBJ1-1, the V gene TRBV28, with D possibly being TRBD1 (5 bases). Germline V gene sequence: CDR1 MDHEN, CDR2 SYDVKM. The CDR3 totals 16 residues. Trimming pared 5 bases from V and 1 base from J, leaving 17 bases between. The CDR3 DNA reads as TGTGCCAGCAGTCTTGTAGGGGCCGGGTCGAACACTGAAGCTTTCTTT. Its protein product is CASSLVGAGSNTEAFF.

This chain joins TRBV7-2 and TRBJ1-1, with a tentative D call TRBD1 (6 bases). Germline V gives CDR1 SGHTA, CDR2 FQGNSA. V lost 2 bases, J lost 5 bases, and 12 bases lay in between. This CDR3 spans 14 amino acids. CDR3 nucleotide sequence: TGTGCCAGCAGCTTACTTACAGGGATAACTGAAGCTTTCTTT. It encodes CASSLLTGITEAFF. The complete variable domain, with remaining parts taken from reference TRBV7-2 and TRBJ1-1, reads GAGVSQSPSNKVTEKGKDVELRCDPISGHTALYWYRQSLGQGLEFLIYFQGNSAPDKSGLPSDRFSAERTGGSVSTLTIQRTQQEDSAVYLCASSLLTGITEAFFGQGTRLTVV.

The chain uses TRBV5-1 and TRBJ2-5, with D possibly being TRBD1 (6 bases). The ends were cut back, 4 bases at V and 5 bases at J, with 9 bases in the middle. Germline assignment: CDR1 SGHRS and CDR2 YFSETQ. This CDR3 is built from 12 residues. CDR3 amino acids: CASSPGEETQYF. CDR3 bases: TGCGCCAGCAGCCCAGGGGAGGAGACCCAGTACTTC. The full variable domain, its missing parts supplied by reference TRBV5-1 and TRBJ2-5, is KAGVTQTPRYLIKTRGQQVTLSCSPISGHRSVSWYQQTPGQGLQFLFEYFSETQRNKGNFPGRFSGRQFSNSRSEMNVSTLELGDSALYLCASSPGEETQYFGPGTRLLVL.

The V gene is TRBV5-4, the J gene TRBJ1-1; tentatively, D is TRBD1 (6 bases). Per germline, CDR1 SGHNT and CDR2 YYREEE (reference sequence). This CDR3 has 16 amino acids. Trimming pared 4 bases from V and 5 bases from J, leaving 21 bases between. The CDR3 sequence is CASSVLSTGLVTEAFF. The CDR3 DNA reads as TGTGCCAGCAGCGTTCTTTCTACAGGGCTGGTGACTGAAGCTTTCTTT.

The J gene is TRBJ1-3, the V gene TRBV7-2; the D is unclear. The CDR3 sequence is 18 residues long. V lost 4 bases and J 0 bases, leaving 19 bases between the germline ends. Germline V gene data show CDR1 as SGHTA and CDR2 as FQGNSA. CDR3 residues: CASSSPPGSYLSGNTIYF. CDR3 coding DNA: TGTGCCAGCAGCTCACCACCCGGGTCCTACCTCTCTGGAAACACCATATATTTT.

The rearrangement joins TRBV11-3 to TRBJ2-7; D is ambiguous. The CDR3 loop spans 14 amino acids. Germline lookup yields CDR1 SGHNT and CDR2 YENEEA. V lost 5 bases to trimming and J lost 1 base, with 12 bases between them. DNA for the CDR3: TGTGCCAGCAGCATGGGTGGAGATTCCTACGAGCAGTACTTC. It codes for CASSMGGDSYEQYF.

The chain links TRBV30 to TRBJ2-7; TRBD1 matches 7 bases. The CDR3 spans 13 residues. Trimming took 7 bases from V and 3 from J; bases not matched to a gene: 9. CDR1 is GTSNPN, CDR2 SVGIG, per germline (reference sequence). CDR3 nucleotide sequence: TGTGCCTCCACCCGGGACAGTAGCTACGAGCAGTACTTC. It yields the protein CASTRDSSYEQYF.